A single sample is the source of the 4 T cell receptor beta chains below, sequenced in a study of cytomegalovirus exposure and HLA in healthy donors. With 60 Vbeta and 13 Jbeta primers, the PCR was carried out. The table came from immunoSEQ multiplex PCR; TCRdb's copy has only in-frame clones and leaves some out. The data contain 100,000 to 150,000 clones, 73% of them singletons. The sequencing sample was made of PBMCs. The receptor set was obtained from a man in his 60s in good health and CMV-seropositive.

This clone has only one observation. CDR3 residues: CASSQGQSNQPQHF. Here the CDR3 DNA reads TGTGCCAGCAGCCAAGGACAGAGCAATCAGCCCCAGCATTTT. The chain joins TRBV4-2 to TRBJ1-5, with a weak D call TRBD1 (5 bases). Germline CDR1 and CDR2: LGHNA and YNFKEQ. This CDR3 has 14 residues. The germline V and J ends were trimmed by 1 base and 1 base, with 5 bases remaining between them.

CDR3 residues: CASRPTGTDTQYF. Written as DNA, the CDR3 is TGTGCTAGTCGACCTACGGGGACAGATACGCAGTATTTT. The chain has TRBV12-5 and TRBJ2-3; tentative D call: TRBD2 (5 bases). Trimming removed 8 bases at V and 3 bases at J, with 12 bases between. The germline V gene encodes CDR1 LGHNT and CDR2 FRNRAP. The CDR3 has 13 amino acids.

A note on this clone: The sample holds other DNA sequences that translate to the same CDR3. The J gene is TRBJ2-2, the V gene TRBV2, with D possibly being TRBD2 (5 bases). CDR1 and CDR2 from the germline V gene are SNHLY and FYNNEI. The CDR3 totals 15 residues. V was trimmed by 0 bases and J by 7 bases, leaving 12 bases between them. In DNA form, the CDR3 reads TGTGCCAGCAGTGAAGCGCTTCGAGGGATCGGGGAGCTGTTTTTT. As protein: CASSEALRGIGELFF.

This clone showed up just once. This chain uses TRBV2 with TRBJ2-5; D may be TRBD1 (5 bases). The V end was cut by 7 bases, the J end by 7 bases, with 19 bases between. Germline V lookup: CDR1 SNHLY, CDR2 FYNNEI. This CDR3 comprises 14 residues. The CDR3 spells CASIEMISQGTQYF. CDR3 sequence (DNA): TGTGCCAGCATAGAGATGATAAGTCAGGGGACCCAGTACTTC.